The rows below give T cell receptor beta chains drawn from one sample of a study of blood T cell repertoires in COVID-19. Libraries were prepared by immunoSEQ multiplex PCR; TCRdb keeps only in-frame clonotypes and omits some of them. The repertoire consists of more than 150,000 clones, with almost 85% occurring once and the leading ten covering roughly 15%. Sequencing input: peripheral blood. The receptors derive from a man aged 18 to 29 with active or convalescent COVID-19. Both conserved end residues are trimmed from each CDR3. The D gene is left open where the match is weak.

J	V	D	CDR3
TRBJ2-5	TRBV28	TRBD1	ASRRQGQETQY
TRBJ1-5	TRBV4-1	-	ASSQPGGNQPQH
TRBJ1-5	TRBV28	TRBD1	ASSLRTGLSNQPQH
TRBJ1-4	TRBV18	-	ASSQDRTNEKLF
TRBJ1-1	TRBV15	TRBD1	ATSRDRGRSEAF
TRBJ2-7	TRBV27	TRBD1	ASSPGTATYEQY
TRBJ1-1	TRBV11-2	-	ASSLVGRVGAF
TRBJ2-3	TRBV7-3	-	ASSFGLITDTQY
TRBJ1-2	TRBV4-3	-	ASSQEMRQSYGYT
TRBJ2-3	TRBV5-1	TRBD2	ASSTGTSGSTDTQY
TRBJ1-4	TRBV4-2	TRBD1	ASSPQGTVANEKLF
TRBJ2-7	TRBV18	TRBD2	ASSRTSIGRYEQY
TRBJ1-4	TRBV6-5	TRBD1	ASSLQDRADEKLF
TRBJ2-2	TRBV19	TRBD1	ASSPRDSSNTGELF
TRBJ2-1	TRBV4-2	-	ASSPSGTLDEQF
TRBJ1-4	TRBV19	TRBD1	ASSIQGVGEKLF
TRBJ1-4	TRBV18	TRBD1	ASSPDRESEKLF
TRBJ2-3	TRBV9	-	ASSASRATQY
TRBJ2-5	TRBV23-1	TRBD2	ASPSGLSLRLRGSGGETQY
TRBJ1-1	TRBV5-1	TRBD1	ASSLIGQAFTEAF
TRBJ1-6	TRBV18	-	ASSRSGDNSPLH
TRBJ2-3	TRBV5-8	TRBD2	ASSFRLAGVPDTQY
TRBJ2-1	TRBV15	-	ATAGPADNDNEQF
TRBJ1-5	TRBV19	-	ASTASGDQPQH
TRBJ1-1	TRBV4-2	-	ASSQERLQNTEAF
TRBJ1-6	TRBV20-1	TRBD1	SASRTGGSPLH
TRBJ2-1	TRBV19	-	ASSIPSGQRSYNEQF
TRBJ2-5	TRBV5-5	TRBD1	ASSLQGARETQY
TRBJ1-2	TRBV2	-	ASSEVAGHYGYT
TRBJ2-2	TRBV4-1	TRBD2	ASSQYGGRRTGELF
TRBJ2-7	TRBV5-1	-	ASSSSRESYEQY
TRBJ1-4	TRBV5-1	-	ASSLGATGTNEKLF
TRBJ1-1	TRBV7-3	-	ASSLNRVSNTEAF
TRBJ1-2	TRBV28	TRBD1	ASSLDRGRLDYGYT
TRBJ2-3	TRBV19	TRBD2	ASRSGGSGLEAQMVQY
TRBJ2-3	TRBV7-9	-	ASSSSGDTQY
TRBJ1-4	TRBV21-1	-	ASSRGTAFNEKLF
TRBJ2-6	TRBV5-6	-	ASSFQTNVLT
TRBJ1-1	TRBV6-1	-	ASSERPGETEAF